This TCR beta chain was observed in a study of beta chain features in type 1 diabetes. Study-wide background: Cell yields, gender and age were similar in healthy donors and patients.

The study's findings and limits: A potential influence of HLA type upon TCRB rearrangement remained unresolved herein. Within each of all four CD4+ subsets, Type 1 diabetes patients had TCRB CDR3s that were moderately but significantly shorter.

The whole isolated RNA underwent reverse transcription, so sequencing captured expressed TCRB transcripts. Assay used: immunoSEQ multiplex PCR; TCRdb lists only in-frame clones, some missing. The sample has 200,000 to 250,000 clones, roughly a tenth seen once; the top ten hold over 1%. In regard to this clone: Antigen: not known.

Every donor provided one heparinised blood draw, which averaged approximately 100 mL. Germline CDR1 reads LGHNA; CDR2 reads YNFKEQ. Trimming cost V 5 bases and J 0 bases, with 18 bases left between them. The CDR3 consists of 17 residues. The sequenced sample was central memory CD4+ T cells from blood. The genes are TRBV4-2 and TRBJ2-3; no reliable D call. The TCR was taken from a young man in good health. DNA of the CDR3: TGTGCCAGCAGCTCCCCCCTGGGCGGCTCAAGCACAGATACGCAGTATTTT. It codes for CASSSPLGGSSTDTQYF.